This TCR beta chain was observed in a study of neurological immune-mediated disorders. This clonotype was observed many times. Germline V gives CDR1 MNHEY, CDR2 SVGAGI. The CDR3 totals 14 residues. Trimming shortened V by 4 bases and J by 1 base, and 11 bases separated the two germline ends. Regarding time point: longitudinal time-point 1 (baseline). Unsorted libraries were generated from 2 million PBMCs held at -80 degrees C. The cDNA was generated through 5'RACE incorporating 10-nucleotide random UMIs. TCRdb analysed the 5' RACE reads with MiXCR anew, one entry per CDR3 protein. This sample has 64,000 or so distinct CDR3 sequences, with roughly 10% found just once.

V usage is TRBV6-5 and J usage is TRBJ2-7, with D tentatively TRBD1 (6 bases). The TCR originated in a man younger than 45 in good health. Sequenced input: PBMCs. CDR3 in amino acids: CASSFDRRSYEQYF. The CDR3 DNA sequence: TGTGCCAGCAGTTTCGACAGGAGATCCTACGAGCAGTACTTC.